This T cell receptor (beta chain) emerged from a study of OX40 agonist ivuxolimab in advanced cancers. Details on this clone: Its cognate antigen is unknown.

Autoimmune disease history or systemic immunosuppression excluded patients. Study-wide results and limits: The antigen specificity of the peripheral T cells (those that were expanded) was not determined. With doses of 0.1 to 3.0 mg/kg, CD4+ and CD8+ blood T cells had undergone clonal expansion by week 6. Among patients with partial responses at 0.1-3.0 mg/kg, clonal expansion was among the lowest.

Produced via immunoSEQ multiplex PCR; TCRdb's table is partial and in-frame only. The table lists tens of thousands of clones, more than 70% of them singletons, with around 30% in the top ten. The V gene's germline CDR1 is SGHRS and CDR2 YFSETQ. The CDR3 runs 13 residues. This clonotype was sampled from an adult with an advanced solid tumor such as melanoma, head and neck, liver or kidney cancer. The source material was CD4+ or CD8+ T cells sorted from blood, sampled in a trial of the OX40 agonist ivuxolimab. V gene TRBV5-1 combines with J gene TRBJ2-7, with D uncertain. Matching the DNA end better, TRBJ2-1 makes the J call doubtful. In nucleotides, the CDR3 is TGCGCCAGCAGCTTTGACCTTTACAATGAGCAGTTCTTC. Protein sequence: CASSFDLYNEQFF.